The source of this T cell receptor (beta chain) is a study of T cells expressing NK-cell markers. Synthesis of TCR beta cDNA relied on 5'RACE template switching carrying UMIs. TCRdb re-called the 5' RACE reads and gives one entry per CDR3 protein, without DNA. This sample lists about 380,000 distinct CDR3 sequences; its ten largest clones have 5% to 5.5%. CDR1 is SGHNT and CDR2 is YYREEE in the germline V gene (reference sequence). The CDR3 extends over 15 amino acids. The sequence derives from a man aged 18 to 69 in good health. Input material: blood T cells: a sorted CD56 or NKG2C T cell subset, CD4+ or CD8+ T cells, or bulk PBMC T cells (not recorded which). This chain joins TRBV5-4 and TRBJ1-5; the D gene TCRdb calls, TRBD1, cannot be checked with no DNA. Here the CDR3 reads CASRSGSKSNQPQHF.